The 20 T cell receptor beta chains reported below all come from one sample, sequenced in a study of cytomegalovirus exposure and HLA in healthy donors. Sequencing used immunoSEQ multiplex PCR; TCRdb keeps in-frame clones, though not all of them. Among some 66,000 clones listed, approximately 96% were seen once. Sequenced input: PBMCs. The receptors derive from a woman younger than 30 in good health and CMV-seropositive.

V gene TRBV6-1 combines with J gene TRBJ2-1; 14 bases fit TRBD2. The junction had 9 bases not matched to a gene; V was cut back by 0 bases and J by 8 bases. CDR1 is MNHNS and CDR2 is SASEGT in the germline V gene. CDR3 length: 18 amino acids. Written as DNA, the CDR3 is TGTGCCAGCAGTGAAGCCGGACTAGCGGGAGGCCGGGGCGATGAGCAGTTCTTC. Protein sequence: CASSEAGLAGGRGDEQFF.

The J gene is TRBJ2-7, the V gene TRBV7-3, with 12 bases that match TRBD1. Germline loops: CDR1 SGHTA, CDR2 FQGTGA. Trimming removed 6 bases from V and 12 bases from J; junction bases left unmatched: 9. The CDR3 covers 13 residues. This chain's CDR3 is CASRPGTGGPLYF. CDR3 nucleotide sequence: TGTGCCAGCAGACCCGGGACAGGGGGCCCTTTGTACTTC.

This chain uses TRBV11-2 with TRBJ1-1; tentative D call: TRBD1 (5 bases). V dropped 4 bases and J dropped 5 bases, with 11 bases sitting between them. The CDR3 is made up of 13 amino acids. CDR1 and CDR2 (germline): SGHAT, FQNNGV. CDR3 in DNA: TGTGCCAGCAGCTCATTCGGGGGGACTGAAGCTTTCTTT. Amino acid sequence: CASSSFGGTEAFF.

Worth noting for this clone: Other nucleotide sequences from this sample produce the same CDR3. This CDR3 is CATSRDRGSNQPQHF. CDR3 sequence (DNA): TGTGCCACCAGCAGAGACAGGGGGAGCAATCAGCCCCAGCATTTT. This rearrangement joins TRBV15 to TRBJ1-5, with 7 bases aligning to TRBD1. J lost 1 base, V lost 0 bases, and 0 bases had no gene match. Germline lookup yields CDR1 LNHNV and CDR2 YYDKDF (reference sequence). The CDR3 is 15 residues long.

This chain connects TRBV5-1 to TRBJ1-5, with a tentative D call TRBD1 (6 bases). The CDR3 consists of 14 residues. The ends were cut back, 5 bases at V and 1 base at J, with 10 bases in the middle. Germline V gene data show CDR1 as SGHRS and CDR2 as YFSETQ. CDR3 region: CASRKDSSNQPQHF. The DNA for the CDR3 is TGCGCCAGCAGAAAGGACAGCAGCAATCAGCCCCAGCATTTT.

The V and J genes are TRBV2 and TRBJ1-4; D possibly corresponds to TRBD1 (6 bases). CDR3 length equals 15 residues. The ends were cut back, 3 bases at V and 3 bases at J, with 11 bases in the middle. In germline, CDR1 is SNHLY, CDR2 FYNNEI. CDR3 amino acids: CASSELDSSNEKLFF. CDR3 DNA sequence: TGTGCCAGCAGTGAGCTGGACAGTTCTAATGAAAAACTGTTTTTT.

The chain joins TRBV9 to TRBJ1-5; 7 bases are a match to TRBD1. Germline V gene sequence: CDR1 SGDLS, CDR2 YYNGEE. J lost 1 base, V lost 3 bases, and 4 bases had no gene match. The CDR3 runs to 15 residues. The CDR3 DNA sequence: TGTGCCAGCAGCGCCTTACAGGGGAGCAATCAGCCCCAGCATTTT. As protein: CASSALQGSNQPQHF. The full variable domain, completed using reference TRBV9 and TRBJ1-5, is DSGVTQTPKHLITATGQRVTLRCSPRSGDLSVYWYQQSLDQGLQFLIQYYNGEERAKGNILERFSAQQFPDLHSELNLSSLELGDSALYFCASSALQGSNQPQHFGDGTRLSIL.

The gene calls are TRBV27 and TRBJ2-3, with D tentatively TRBD2 (5 bases). V lost 2 bases to trimming and J lost 3 bases, with 6 bases between them. The CDR3 totals 13 residues. Germline assignment: CDR1 MNHEY and CDR2 SMNVEV (reference sequence). The CDR3 coding sequence is TGTGCCAGCAGTTTAGGAGGTACAGATACGCAGTATTTT. It translates to CASSLGGTDTQYF.

The V and J genes are TRBV5-1 and TRBJ1-5, with 10 bases that match TRBD1. V lost 4 bases and J lost 2; bases outside the gene matches: 3. Germline lookup yields CDR1 SGHRS and CDR2 YFSETQ. This CDR3 has 15 amino acids. The CDR3 DNA follows: TGCGCCAGCAGCCACGGACAGGGGGGCAATCAGCCCCAGCATTTT. It specifies CASSHGQGGNQPQHF.

The CDR3 nucleotides read TGTGCCAGCAGTTACTCGAATTTGGGGGCGGGCACTGAAGCTTTCTTT. Its protein product is CASSYSNLGAGTEAFF. The chain links TRBV6-5 to TRBJ1-1; TRBD1 might be the D (6 bases). CDR3 length: 16 residues. Between the trimmed V and J ends, which lost 0 bases and 4 bases, there was a span of 15 bases. CDR1 is MNHEY and CDR2 is SVGAGI in the germline V gene.

This clone was counted a single time. The J gene is TRBJ2-3, the V gene TRBV25-1, with D uncertain. The germline CDR1 and CDR2 sequences are MGHDK and SYGVNS. The CDR3 contains 10 residues. The V end was cut by 11 bases, the J end by 6 bases, with 9 bases between. CDR3: CASDSDTQYF. For the CDR3, the DNA is TGTGCCTCCGACTCGGATACGCAGTATTTT.

V and J are TRBV19 and TRBJ1-2, with no clear D. V dropped 3 bases and J dropped 8 bases, with 10 bases sitting between them. Germline lookup yields CDR1 LNHDA and CDR2 SQIVND (reference sequence). The CDR3 has 12 amino acids. The CDR3 DNA is TGTGCCAGTAGTATTACTGGGAGAGGCTACACCTTC. Translated: CASSITGRGYTF.

V is TRBV30 and J is TRBJ1-2, with D tentatively TRBD1 (5 bases). Trimming removed 1 base at V and 2 bases at J, with 14 bases between. This CDR3 has 15 residues. CDR1 is GTSNPN and CDR2 is SVGIG in the germline V gene (reference sequence). This CDR3 is CAWSAGLAPNYGYTF. The CDR3 DNA reads as TGTGCCTGGAGTGCGGGACTCGCACCCAACTATGGCTACACCTTC.

The V gene is TRBV2, the J gene TRBJ1-1; the D is unclear. Germline CDR1 is SNHLY and CDR2 is FYNNEI. The CDR3 spans 12 residues. V lost 5 bases to trimming and J lost 0 bases, with 4 bases between them. Here the CDR3 reads CASSSMNTEAFF. The CDR3 bases are TGTGCCAGCAGTTCCATGAACACTGAAGCTTTCTTT.

The V and J genes are TRBV6-5 and TRBJ2-1, with unresolved D. Per germline, CDR1 MNHEY and CDR2 SVGAGI. The V and J ends lost 5 bases and 3 bases respectively, with 8 bases between them. The CDR3 has 13 amino acids. Here the CDR3 reads CASSLRGYNEQFF. In DNA form, the CDR3 reads TGTGCCAGCAGTCTCAGAGGCTACAATGAGCAGTTCTTC.

V gene TRBV5-1 combines with J gene TRBJ2-5; TRBD2 matches at 8 bases. CDR1 and CDR2 from the germline V gene are SGHRS and YFSETQ. The CDR3 consists of 14 residues. J was trimmed by 5 bases and V by 2 bases; bases with no gene match: 5. DNA of the CDR3: TGCGCCAGCAGCTTAGCGGGAGCGGTGGAGACCCAGTACTTC. Translating it yields CASSLAGAVETQYF.

The chain recombines TRBV9 with TRBJ2-2, with D unresolved. The CDR3 spans 12 residues. The germline V gene has CDR1 SGDLS and CDR2 YYNGEE. Trimming pared 3 bases from V and 6 bases from J, leaving 6 bases between. Here the CDR3 reads CASSALSGELFF. CDR3 DNA: TGTGCCAGCAGCGCACTCTCCGGGGAGCTGTTTTTT.

The chain employs TRBV14 and TRBJ2-5; possible D gene TRBD1, 5 bases. Germline CDR1 reads SGHDN; CDR2 reads FVKESK. The CDR3 spans 15 residues. V lost 3 bases to trimming and J lost 1 base, with 12 bases between them. CDR3 DNA sequence: TGTGCCAGCAGCCATCTACAGGCAGTCCAAGAGACCCAGTACTTC. It specifies CASSHLQAVQETQYF.

This chain connects TRBV4-1 to TRBJ2-5; 8 positions agree with TRBD1. This CDR3 has 14 residues. V lost 3 bases and J lost 5; bases outside the gene matches: 5. Per germline, CDR1 MGHRA and CDR2 YSYEKL. For the CDR3, the DNA is TGCGCCAGCAGCCACCCGGGACAGGTCGAGACCCAGTACTTC. Translated, it gives CASSHPGQVETQYF.

The chain couples TRBV7-2 to TRBJ2-1; D perhaps matches TRBD1 (6 bases). The CDR3 length is 16 residues. Germline lookup yields CDR1 SGHTA and CDR2 FQGNSA. Trimming cost V 2 bases and J 4 bases, with 15 bases left between them. CDR3 sequence reads: CASSLIGQLPYNEQFF. CDR3 nucleotides: TGTGCCAGCAGCTTAATAGGACAGCTACCTTACAATGAGCAGTTCTTC.